These 11 T cell receptor beta chains originate from one sample sequenced in a study of identical twins (dated by TCRdb to about 2016). Library preparation used 5' RACE. Sequencing used an Illumina HiSeq 2000. TCRdb reworked the public reads: Q25 trimming with fastp, MiXCR clone assembly, productive beta chains retained. Rows merge per CDR3 protein into single entries with the most common DNA and genes. This sample comprises about 530,000 distinct CDR3 sequences, around 15% of them detected only once. The top ten constitute 0.44% of the sample. These same records also appear under a second study, on yellow fever vaccine responses in identical twins.

What was sequenced was CD4+ T cells sorted from blood. Receptor source: a woman aged 18-29 years in good health.

This clonotype was counted between two and nine times. This chain joins TRBV6-2 or TRBV6-3 and TRBJ2-1, with 13 positions matching TRBD2. Trimming took 8 bases from V and 0 from J; bases not matched to a gene: 19. Germline loops: CDR1 MNHEY, CDR2 SVGEGT. The CDR3 loop spans 21 amino acids. Written as DNA, the CDR3 is TGTGCCAGCGAGGACCCAGGCCGCGGACTAGCGGGAGACAGCTCCTACAATGAGCAGTTCTTC. Translation gives CASEDPGRGLAGDSSYNEQFF.

About this clonotype: One junction end disagrees with the germline gene, perhaps due to a read error. The rearrangement joins TRBV20-1 to TRBJ2-1; 8 bases are shared with TRBD2. CDR3 size: 16 residues. Per the germline V gene, CDR1 is DFQATT and CDR2 is SNEGSKA (reference sequence). DNA of the CDR3: TGCTGTGCTAGAGATTATCGGGGGGGCCTCAACAATGAGCAGTTCTTC. Amino acids: CCARDYRGGLNNEQFF.

This clonotype has only a few counts. The J gene is TRBJ2-1, the V gene TRBV12-3 or TRBV12-4; D uncertain. The V gene lost 5 bases and the J gene lost 10 bases, with 9 bases spanning the gap. This CDR3 region has 11 residues. CDR3 in amino acids: CASSPLAEQFF. CDR3 coding DNA: TGTGCCAGCAGTCCCCTTGCGGAGCAGTTCTTC.

This clonotype was recorded many times. The chain couples TRBV5-1 to TRBJ2-5; no firm D call. The CDR3 has 11 residues. Trimming pared 4 bases from V and 0 bases from J, leaving 1 base between. CDR1 is SGHRS, CDR2 YFSETQ, per germline. CDR3 DNA sequence: TGCGCCAGCAGCCACCAAGAGACCCAGTACTTC. Translated, it gives CASSHQETQYF.

This clonotype occurred a few times. The rearrangement uses TRBV2 and TRBJ2-1; D gene unclear. From germline, CDR1 is SNHLY and CDR2 FYNNEI. This CDR3 is built from 12 residues. V gave up 0 bases and J gave up 13 bases, with 10 bases separating them. In DNA, the CDR3 is TGTGCCAGCAGTGAAGCGCTTCGTCGTCAGTTCTTC. Translating gives CASSEALRRQFF.

A few counts support this clonotype. V gene TRBV10-3 combines with J gene TRBJ2-1; 7 bases map to TRBD1. The CDR3 contains 15 residues. CDR1 and CDR2 (germline): ENHRY, SYGVKD. Trimming at V came to 6 bases and at J to 6 bases, leaving 11 bases not matched to a gene. CDR3 DNA: TGTGCCATCAGACAACAGGGGTGGGGGATCAATGAGCAGTTCTTC. Protein sequence: CAIRQQGWGINEQFF.

This clonotype was observed a handful of times. The V call is TRBV29-1, the J call TRBJ2-2; TRBD2 aligns across 7 bases. CDR3 length: 13 amino acids. The V gene's germline CDR1 is SQVTM and CDR2 ANQGSEA. V gave up 6 bases and J gave up 6 bases; unmatched junction bases: 7. CDR3 region: CSVAGTNAGELFF. CDR3 coding DNA: TGCAGCGTAGCCGGGACTAATGCCGGGGAGCTGTTTTTT.

This clonotype was recorded many times. This chain connects TRBV20-1 to TRBJ2-1, with 13 bases that match TRBD2. V trimming: 4 bases; J trimming: 7 bases; junction bases outside the gene matches: 10. Germline V lookup: CDR1 DFQATT, CDR2 SNEGSKA (reference sequence). The CDR3 loop spans 16 amino acids. CDR3 residues: CSATLGLAGAGNEQFF. The CDR3 DNA follows: TGCAGTGCTACCCTCGGACTAGCGGGAGCCGGGAATGAGCAGTTCTTC.

This clonotype was seen more than once but under ten times. This rearrangement joins TRBV24-1 to TRBJ1-5; 10 positions agree with TRBD1. The V gene end was trimmed by 6 bases and the J gene end by 1 base; junction bases not matched to a gene: 8. The germline V gene encodes CDR1 KGHDR and CDR2 SFDVKD. The CDR3 runs 17 residues. The chain's CDR3 is CATSPGQGSMSNQPQHF. The CDR3 DNA follows: TGTGCCACCAGTCCGGGACAGGGGTCTATGAGCAATCAGCCCCAGCATTTT.

This clonotype has only a few counts. V is TRBV20-1 and J is TRBJ2-1; 7 nucleotides align to TRBD2. With 1 base clipped from V and 4 bases from J, the junction kept 4 bases outside the gene matches. Per germline, CDR1 DFQATT and CDR2 SNEGSKA (reference sequence). The CDR3 has 14 residues. Written as DNA, the CDR3 is TGCAGTGCTAGAGCGAGCGGGGATTACAATGAGCAGTTCTTC. This codes for CSARASGDYNEQFF.

On this clonotype: Germline and junction disagree at one end, which may indicate a read error. The chain joins TRBV10-3 to TRBJ2-3; the D call may be TRBD1 or TRBD2 (5 bases each). CDR3 size: 13 residues. In germline, CDR1 is ENHRY, CDR2 SYGVKD. For the CDR3, the DNA is TGTGCCATCAGTGAGGCCCTCTTGGGACCCTCTAGTTTT. Translating gives CAISEALLGPSSF.